Listed here is a single T cell receptor beta chain. The table came from immunoSEQ multiplex PCR; TCRdb's copy has only in-frame clones and leaves some out. The sample holds approximately 6,200 clones; about 90% are singletons and the top ten take approximately 10%. This entry comes from a study of sequential checkpoint blockade in melanoma. About the research overall: Patients were randomized 1:1 to nivolumab-then-ipilimumab or ipilimumab-then-nivolumab first-line. Each arm's sequence ended with maintenance nivolumab.

Indicated treatment: randomized to nivolumab then ipilimumab (arm A) or the reverse (arm B). Patients had received no earlier DNA-damaging chemotherapy. Sorted cells were live CD3+CD8+, lacking CD19 and CD56, from PBMCs. Germline loops: CDR1 SGDLS, CDR2 YYNGEE. The CDR3 covers 17 residues. V was clipped by 4 bases and J by 6 bases; unmatched bases: 15. The rearrangement links TRBV9 to TRBJ2-2, with 7 positions matching TRBD2. This receptor was obtained from a human donor with melanoma. Source: CD8+ T cells sorted from blood (inferred from file names), taken from a patient given nivolumab and ipilimumab in sequence. In DNA, the CDR3 is TGTGCCAGCAGCCTACGGGGAGGGCTGGGATTCGCCGGGGAGCTGTTTTTT. This gives the protein CASSLRGGLGFAGELFF.